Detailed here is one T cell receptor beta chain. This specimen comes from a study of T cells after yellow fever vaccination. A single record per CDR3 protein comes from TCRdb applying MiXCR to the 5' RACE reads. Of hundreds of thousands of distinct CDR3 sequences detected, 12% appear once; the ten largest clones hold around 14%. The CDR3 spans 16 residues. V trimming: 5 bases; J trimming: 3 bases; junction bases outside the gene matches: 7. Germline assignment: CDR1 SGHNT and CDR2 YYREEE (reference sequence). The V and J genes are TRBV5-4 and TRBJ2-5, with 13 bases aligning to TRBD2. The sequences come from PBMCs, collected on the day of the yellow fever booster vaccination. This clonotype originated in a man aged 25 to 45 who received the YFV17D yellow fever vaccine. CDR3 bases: TGTGCCAGCAGTCCTCCCACTAGCGGGAGGGAAGAGACCCAGTACTTC. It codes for CASSPPTSGREETQYF.